The rows below give T cell receptor beta chains drawn from one sample of a study of vaccination and CD4 T cells after COVID-19. The antigens these receptors bind are not known. Each CDR3 protein is one row after TCRdb ran MiXCR on the PCR reads. The repertoire holds approximately 15,000 distinct CDR3 sequences, with about 60% as singletons. Material for sequencing was CD4+ T cells from blood, cultured in vitro. The receptors here all came from a human donor who had recovered from COVID-19. CDR3s include the opening cysteine and the closing phenylalanine or tryptophan. Each record gives: J gene, V gene, clone size, D gene, CDR3 protein, CDR3 DNA. A D gene is named only where the DNA matches it firmly. Size tells how often a clone was seen (once, few, many) or the class of an expanded clone, and some rows leave it out.

>TRBJ2-3|TRBV7-6|NA|TRBD2
CASSLAPRTSGDTQYF
TGTGCCAGCAGCTTAGCGCCCAGGACTAGCGGAGATACGCAGTATTTT
>TRBJ1-5|TRBV20-1|few|NA
CSAKPGLSNQPQHF
TGCAGTGCTAAACCCGGACTGAGCAATCAGCCCCAGCATTTT
>TRBJ1-1|TRBV7-9|NA|NA
CASSLAGPGLNTEAFF
TGTGCCAGCAGCTTGGCAGGGCCTGGACTCAACACTGAAGCTTTCTTT
>TRBJ1-2|TRBV5-4|NA|NA
CASSERGSHIYGYTF
TGTGCCAGCAGCGAGAGGGGGAGTCATATCTATGGCTACACCTTC
>TRBJ2-1|TRBV7-8|NA|TRBD2
CASSLGLAGNEQFF
TGTGCCAGCAGCTTAGGGTTAGCGGGAAATGAGCAGTTCTTC
>TRBJ2-1|TRBV19|once|NA
CASSIGRGDNEQFF
TGTGCCAGTAGTATAGGCAGGGGGGACAATGAGCAGTTCTTC
>TRBJ1-2|TRBV9|NA|NA
CASSVGAGYTF
TGTGCCAGCAGCGTAGGGGCCGGCTACACCTTC
>TRBJ1-5|TRBV4-2|once|NA
CASSQDGGEHQPQHF
TGTGCCAGCAGCCAAGATGGGGGGGAGCATCAGCCCCAGCATTTT
>TRBJ2-3|TRBV6-5|NA|NA
CASSYSAGGYTDTQYF
TGTGCCAGCAGTTACTCCGCCGGGGGATACACAGATACGCAGTATTTT
>TRBJ1-1|TRBV10-3|once|NA
CAISETGQGYTEAFF
TGTGCCATCAGTGAGACGGGGCAGGGATACACTGAAGCTTTCTTT
>TRBJ2-3|TRBV20-1|few|TRBD1
CSARGRTGSTDTQYF
TGCAGTGCTAGAGGCCGGACAGGAAGCACAGATACGCAGTATTTT
>TRBJ2-6|TRBV7-3|NA|TRBD2
CASSLTANLAGGSSGANVLTF
TGTGCCAGCAGCTTAACGGCGAACCTAGCGGGAGGGAGCTCTGGGGCCAACGTCCTGACTTTC
>TRBJ2-7|TRBV21-1|NA|NA
CASSAQRLAGGYEQYF
TGTGCCAGCAGCGCCCAGAGACTAGCGGGAGGGTACGAGCAGTACTTC
>TRBJ2-3|TRBV7-6|few|NA
CASSLYQGGTDTQYF
TGTGCCAGCAGCTTATACCAGGGGGGGACAGATACGCAGTATTTT
>TRBJ1-3|TRBV6-5|NA|NA
CASSYNWGSSGNTIYF
TGTGCCAGCAGTTACAATTGGGGAAGCTCTGGAAACACCATATATTTT
>TRBJ2-5|TRBV19|NA|TRBD2
CASSRAGVKETQYF
TGTGCCAGTAGTAGAGCGGGAGTAAAAGAGACCCAGTACTTC
>TRBJ1-5|TRBV6-1|NA|NA
CASSASTLGEPQHF
TGTGCCAGCTCGGCTTCGACCCTAGGGGAGCCCCAGCATTTT
>TRBJ2-5|TRBV27|few|TRBD2
CASSPPKREVGETQYF
TGTGCCAGCAGTCCACCTAAGCGGGAGGTAGGAGAGACCCAGTACTTC
>TRBJ2-3|TRBV20-1|NA|TRBD2
CGHLVGRELSDTQYF
TGCGGTCACCTGGTAGGGCGGGAGCTGTCAGATACGCAGTATTTT
>TRBJ2-1|TRBV6-2/TRBV6-3|NA|TRBD2
CASRSLAGVQYEQFF
TGTGCCAGCAGGTCCCTAGCGGGAGTTCAGTATGAGCAGTTCTTC
>TRBJ2-5|TRBV7-9|NA|TRBD2
CASSVSGGQETQYF
TGTGCCAGCAGCGTCTCGGGAGGCCAAGAGACCCAGTACTTC
>TRBJ1-5|TRBV2|once|NA
CASSVAGSGTQPQHF
TGTGCCAGCAGTGTTGCAGGGAGTGGGACCCAGCCCCAGCATTTT
>TRBJ1-1|TRBV28|few|TRBD1
CASVTGTANTEAFF
TGTGCCAGCGTCACCGGGACAGCGAACACTGAAGCTTTCTTT
>TRBJ2-2|TRBV7-2|NA|TRBD1
CASSLIQGPGELFF
TGTGCCAGCAGCTTAATACAGGGGCCCGGGGAGCTGTTTTTT
>TRBJ2-3|TRBV4-1|once|TRBD2
CASSHPGLAGAGDTQYF
TGCGCCAGCAGCCACCCCGGACTAGCGGGAGCCGGAGATACGCAGTATTTT
>TRBJ2-2|TRBV20-1|few|NA
CSAAGTTTGELFF
TGCAGTGCGGCCGGGACGACCACCGGGGAGCTGTTTTTT
>TRBJ2-7|TRBV24-1|few|TRBD1
CATSDPRGTGREQYF
TGTGCCACCAGTGATCCAAGAGGGACAGGGCGCGAGCAGTACTTC
>TRBJ1-5|TRBV6-2/TRBV6-3|few|NA
CASSYGPGQPQHF
TGTGCCAGCAGTTACGGACCAGGCCAGCCCCAGCATTTT
>TRBJ1-4|TRBV6-5|NA|NA
CASSYSGGEKLFF
TGTGCCAGCAGTTACTCGGGCGGGGAAAAACTGTTTTTT
>TRBJ1-1|TRBV29-1|NA|NA
CSVWLNTEAFF
TGCAGCGTTTGGTTGAACACTGAAGCTTTCTTT